This TCR beta chain was captured by sequencing in a study of OX40 agonist ivuxolimab in advanced cancers. If patients had autoimmune disease history or systemic immunosuppression, they were excluded. Sampling of blood occurred at baseline, cycle 4 day 1, and cycle 7 day 1. Only in-frame clones appear in the TCRdb table, and some are missing; sequencing was by immunoSEQ multiplex PCR. The data show fewer than 70,000 clones, roughly 83% seen once. Study-wide findings and caveats: Among the lowest peripheral clonal expansion occurred in 0.1-3.0 mg/kg partial responders.

Regarding this clone: Its antigen is unidentified.

Sequencing used CD4+ or CD8+ T cells sorted from blood, obtained in a trial of the OX40 agonist ivuxolimab. This clonotype was obtained from an adult with an advanced solid tumor such as melanoma, head and neck, liver or kidney cancer.

The CDR3: CASSPAQRDSPLHF. In DNA form, the CDR3 reads TGTGCCAGCTCACCTGCCCAGCGGGATTCACCCCTCCACTTT. The rearrangement uses TRBV18 and TRBJ1-6; D gene ambiguous. The CDR3 covers 14 residues. Per germline, CDR1 KGHSH and CDR2 LQKENI. V gave up 3 bases and J gave up 8 bases, with 11 bases separating them.